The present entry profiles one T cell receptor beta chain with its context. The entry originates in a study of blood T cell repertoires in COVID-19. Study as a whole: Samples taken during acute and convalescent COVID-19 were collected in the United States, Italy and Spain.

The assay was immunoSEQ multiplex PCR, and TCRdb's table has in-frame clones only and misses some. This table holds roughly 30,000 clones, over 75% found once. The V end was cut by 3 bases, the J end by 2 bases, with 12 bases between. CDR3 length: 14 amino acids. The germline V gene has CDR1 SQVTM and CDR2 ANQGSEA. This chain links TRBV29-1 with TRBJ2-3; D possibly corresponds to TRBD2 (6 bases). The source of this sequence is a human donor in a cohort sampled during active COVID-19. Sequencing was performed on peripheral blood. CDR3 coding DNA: TGCAGCGTTGAGGGGGGAGTTTCCACAGATACGCAGTATTTT. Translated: CSVEGGVSTDTQYF.